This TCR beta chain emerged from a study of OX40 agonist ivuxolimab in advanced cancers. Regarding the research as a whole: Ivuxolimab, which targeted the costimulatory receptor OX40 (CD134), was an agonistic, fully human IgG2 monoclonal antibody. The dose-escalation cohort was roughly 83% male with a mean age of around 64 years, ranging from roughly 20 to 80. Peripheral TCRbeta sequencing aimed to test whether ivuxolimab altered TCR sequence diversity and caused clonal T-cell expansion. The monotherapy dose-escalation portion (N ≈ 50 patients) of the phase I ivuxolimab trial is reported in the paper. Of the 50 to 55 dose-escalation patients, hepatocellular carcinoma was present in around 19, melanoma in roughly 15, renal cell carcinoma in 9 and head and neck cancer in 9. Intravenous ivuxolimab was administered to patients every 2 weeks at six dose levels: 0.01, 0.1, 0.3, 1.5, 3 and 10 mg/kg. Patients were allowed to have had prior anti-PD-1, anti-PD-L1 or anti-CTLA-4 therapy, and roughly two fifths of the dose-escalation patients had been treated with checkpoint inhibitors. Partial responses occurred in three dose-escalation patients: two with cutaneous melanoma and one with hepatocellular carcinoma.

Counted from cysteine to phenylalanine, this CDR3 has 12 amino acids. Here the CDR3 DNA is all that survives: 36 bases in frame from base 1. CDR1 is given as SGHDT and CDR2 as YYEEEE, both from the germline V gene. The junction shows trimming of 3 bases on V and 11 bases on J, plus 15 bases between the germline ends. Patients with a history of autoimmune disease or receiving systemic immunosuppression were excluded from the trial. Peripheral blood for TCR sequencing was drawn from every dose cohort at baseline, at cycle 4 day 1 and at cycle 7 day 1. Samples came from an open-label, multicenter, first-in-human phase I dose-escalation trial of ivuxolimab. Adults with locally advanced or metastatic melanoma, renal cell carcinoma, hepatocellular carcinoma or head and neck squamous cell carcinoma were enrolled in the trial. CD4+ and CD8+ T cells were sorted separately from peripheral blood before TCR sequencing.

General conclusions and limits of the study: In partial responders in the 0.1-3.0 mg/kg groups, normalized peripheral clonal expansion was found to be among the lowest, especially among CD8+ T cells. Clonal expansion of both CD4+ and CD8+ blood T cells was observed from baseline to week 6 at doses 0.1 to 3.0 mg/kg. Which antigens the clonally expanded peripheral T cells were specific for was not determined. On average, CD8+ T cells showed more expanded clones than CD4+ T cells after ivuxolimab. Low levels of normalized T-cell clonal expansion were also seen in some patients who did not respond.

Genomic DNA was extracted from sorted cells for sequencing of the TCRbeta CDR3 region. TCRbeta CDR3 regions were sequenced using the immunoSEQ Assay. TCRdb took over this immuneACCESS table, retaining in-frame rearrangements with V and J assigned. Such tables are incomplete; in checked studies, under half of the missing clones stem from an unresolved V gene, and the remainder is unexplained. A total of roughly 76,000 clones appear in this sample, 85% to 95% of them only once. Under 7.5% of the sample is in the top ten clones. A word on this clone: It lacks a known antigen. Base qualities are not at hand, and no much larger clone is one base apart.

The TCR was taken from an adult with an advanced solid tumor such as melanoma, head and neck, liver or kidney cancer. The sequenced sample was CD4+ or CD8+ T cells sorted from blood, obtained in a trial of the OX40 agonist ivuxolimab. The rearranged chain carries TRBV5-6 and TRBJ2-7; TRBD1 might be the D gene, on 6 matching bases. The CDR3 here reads CASSSEDPGEYF. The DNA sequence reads TGTGCCAGCAGCTCTGAGGACCCAGGGGAGTACTTC.